This T cell receptor (beta chain) was documented in a study of blood T cell repertoires in COVID-19. Across the study: Collection of acute and convalescent COVID-19 samples took place in the United States, Italy and Spain. Sample material is recorded as cDNA or gDNA derived from T cells, B-cell-depleted T cells, or PBMCs.

Germline V gives CDR1 SGHKS, CDR2 YYEKEE (reference sequence). V shed 0 bases, J shed 8 bases, and the junction held 11 bases outside the gene matches. The CDR3 has 17 amino acids. As processed by the authors: Nucleated cell counts were estimated from reference gene primer amplification. Produced via immunoSEQ multiplex PCR; TCRdb's table is partial and in-frame only. V and J calls and clone size are copied from that table; D and trimming were computed from the DNA. Of about 240,000 clones listed, 70% to 85% were seen once; the top ten hold 3% to 3.5%. This sequence originates from a woman over 75 with acute or convalescent COVID-19. V usage is TRBV5-5 and J usage is TRBJ1-2, with 12 bases fitting TRBD1. Sequenced material: peripheral blood. The CDR3: CASSLAGTGGFRWGYTF. Here the CDR3 DNA reads TGTGCCAGCAGCTTGGCCGGGACAGGGGGCTTTAGATGGGGCTACACCTTC.